This T cell receptor (beta chain) was sequenced in a study of CD8 T cells in ankylosing spondylitis. Findings of the study overall: Disease-linked clones were found to be CD8+ and relatively rare in peripheral blood. Disease-linked clones reportedly concentrated significantly in matched ankylosing spondylitis synovial fluid. Roughly eight highly homologous variants made up a TCR beta motif that seemed to typify ankylosing spondylitis blood.

For TCR beta, libraries came from quantitative 5'-RACE with molecular barcodes. TCRdb re-called the 5' RACE reads with MiXCR, one entry per CDR3 protein. The sample includes around 770,000 distinct CDR3 sequences, roughly 10% of them seen just once. Germline lookup yields CDR1 GTSNPN and CDR2 SVGIG (reference sequence). The CDR3 length is 15 residues. Trimming removed 3 bases from V and 5 bases from J; junction bases left unmatched: 8. With respect to this clonotype: Its antigen is not identified.

This clonotype originated in a male donor with ankylosing spondylitis. The sequencing input was blood, either unsorted or a sorted T cell fraction (not recorded which). The rearrangement joins TRBV30 to TRBJ2-1; 9 bases align to TRBD2. CDR3 DNA sequence: TGTGCCTGGAGACGGGGCGGGAGGGCCGACAATGAGCAGTTCTTC. This sequence encodes CAWRRGGRADNEQFF. The variable domain in full, completed from reference TRBV30 and TRBJ2-1, reads SQTIHQWPATLVQPVGSPLSLECTVEGTSNPNLYWYRQAAGRGLQLLFYSVGIGQISSEVPQNLSASRPQDRQFILSSKKLLLSDSGFYLCAWRRGGRADNEQFFGPGTRLTVL.